This T cell receptor (beta chain) was retrieved from a study of PD-L1 blockade in urothelial cancer. Patients had urothelial carcinoma that was locally advanced or metastatic. TCRdb's table, derived via immunoSEQ multiplex PCR, lists solely in-frame clones and lacks some. The repertoire holds tens of thousands of clones, roughly four fifths seen once, with 2.5% to 3% in the top ten. CDR1 is KGHSH, CDR2 LQKENI, per germline. Trimming stripped 3 bases from V and 1 base from J, with 24 bases between. The CDR3 spans 19 residues. This receptor was obtained from a man in his sixties or seventies with urothelial cancer. The sample here was PBMCs, taken around atezolizumab (anti-PD-L1) treatment. This chain links TRBV18 with TRBJ1-1; tentatively, D is TRBD1 (6 bases). Here the CDR3 DNA reads TGTGCCAGCTCACCCCGGGACATCCAAGACCGAATACCGAACACTGAAGCTTTCTTT. Translation: CASSPRDIQDRIPNTEAFF. The full variable domain, with the rest looked up from reference TRBV18 and TRBJ1-1, is NAGVMQNPRHLVRRRGQEARLRCSPMKGHSHVYWYRQLPEEGLKFMVYLQKENIIDESGMPKERFSAEFPKEGPSILRIQQVVRGDSAAYFCASSPRDIQDRIPNTEAFFGQGTRLTVV.